This T cell receptor (beta chain) was captured by sequencing in a study of cytomegalovirus exposure and HLA in healthy donors. Broader study findings: Links to common viral pathogens appeared, in a later analysis, for several of the most significant clusters.

The CDR3 covers 14 residues. Between the trimmed V and J ends, which lost 10 bases and 2 bases, there was a span of 15 bases. Germline V gene sequence: CDR1 LNHDA, CDR2 SQIVND (reference sequence). The PCR had 60 Vbeta and 13 Jbeta primers. Method: immunoSEQ multiplex PCR; TCRdb's copy keeps in-frame clones and lacks some. Among approximately 200,000 clones listed, roughly 80% were seen once. Concerning this clone: The antigen is not known.

The chain combines TRBV19 with TRBJ1-3; D is possibly TRBD1 (6 bases). The sample was PBMCs. The sequence was collected from a girl aged 5-17 years in good health and CMV-seronegative. The CDR3 loop reads CATPGPGAGNTIYF. The CDR3, as DNA: TGTGCCACCCCAGGACCAGGGGCTGGAAACACCATATATTTT.